This T cell receptor (beta chain) came from a study of T cell responses to AZD1222 COVID-19 vaccine. Notes on the study in general: Spike-wide coverage was observed for vaccine-associated CD4 TCRs, with dominant responses at 160-218 and 743-854. Spike-specific TCR breadth rose after two AZD1222 doses, and depth rose as well.

Turning to this clone: Its antigen is not identified.

Germline CDR1 reads SEHNR; CDR2 reads FQNEAQ (reference sequence). Trimming removed 5 bases at V and 2 bases at J, with 11 bases between. This CDR3 region has 14 residues. Sequenced by immunoSEQ multiplex PCR; TCRdb stores in-frame clones only, minus some. The data hold about 160,000 clones, with less than 95% observed a single time. This chain joins TRBV7-9 and TRBJ2-3, with a tentative D call TRBD2 (6 bases). Sequencing was performed on peripheral blood, taken on day 0 of AZD1222 vaccination. This TCR came from an adult in good health. The CDR3 region has the DNA TGTGCCAGCAGCCCCACGGGGGTCACAGATACGCAGTATTTT. Protein: CASSPTGVTDTQYF.